This T cell receptor (beta chain) was found in a study of technical replicates of blood from a handful of donors. The protocol was immunoSEQ multiplex PCR, while the TCRdb copy is restricted to in-frame clones and leaves out a portion. The sample holds more than 65,000 clones; 95% to 98% are singletons and the top ten take less than 0.2%. Trimming took 5 bases from V and 3 from J, leaving 11 bases between them. CDR1 is SGHTA and CDR2 is FQGNSA in the germline V gene. The CDR3 runs 14 residues. Only one count was recorded for this clone. This chain connects TRBV7-2 to TRBJ1-5, with a tentative D call TRBD1 (6 bases). The sequenced material came from T cells isolated from PBMCs. The origin of this receptor is a human donor in good health. DNA for the CDR3: TGTGCCAGCAGCCCAGGACAGTACAATCAGCCCCAGCATTTT. Translation gives CASSPGQYNQPQHF.